This is a list of T cell receptor beta chains from one sample in a study of shared clonotypes between healthy human individuals. Repertoires were generated with immunoSEQ multiplex PCR, while TCRdb's copy carries only in-frame clones and drops some. Of around 560,000 clones in the sample, approximately 96% were seen once. The sample comprised naive CD8+ T cells sorted from blood. Every receptor here comes from a woman aged 25 to 45 in good health. Each CDR3 is given without its conserved first and last residue.

V: TRBV28
J: TRBJ1-5
CDR3: ASRHLTGGGSQPQH

V: TRBV27
J: TRBJ2-1
CDR3: ASSFGDNEQF

V: TRBV27
J: TRBJ2-7
CDR3: ASNLGQGAGGDEQY

V: TRBV27
J: TRBJ1-1
CDR3: ASSPTGMNTEAF

V: TRBV2
J: TRBJ2-7
CDR3: ASSEQDPAYEQY

V: TRBV28
J: TRBJ1-2
CDR3: ASSLPRRTGNYGYT

V: TRBV7-9
J: TRBJ2-7
CDR3: ASSSGGWGLSYEQY

V: TRBV6-6
J: TRBJ1-5
CDR3: ASSYSWGNQPQH

V: TRBV11-3
J: TRBJ2-3
CDR3: ASSPGTADTQY

V: TRBV5-4
J: TRBJ2-7
CDR3: AVRGPKGYEQY

V: TRBV15
J: TRBJ2-1
CDR3: ATSTGGLNEQF

V: TRBV28
J: TRBJ2-7
CDR3: ASSLGTGAYEQY

V: TRBV19
J: TRBJ1-2
CDR3: ASSKHHGHT

V: TRBV27
J: TRBJ2-5
CDR3: ASSLSPWGQETQY

V: TRBV28
J: TRBJ2-5
CDR3: ASSLAETQY

V: TRBV4-2
J: TRBJ1-5
CDR3: ASSQEGTGFSQPQH

V: TRBV11-2
J: TRBJ2-1
CDR3: ASSSPSTRLGGNEQF

V: TRBV11-2
J: TRBJ2-1
CDR3: ASSLTNEQF

V: TRBV25-1
J: TRBJ2-7
CDR3: ASSDGGLTYEQY

V: TRBV28
J: TRBJ1-2
CDR3: ASSPPGVSYGYT

V: TRBV27
J: TRBJ2-7
CDR3: ASSLRGANYEQY

V: TRBV10-2
J: TRBJ2-7
CDR3: ASSESKGGYEQY

V: TRBV19
J: TRBJ2-1
CDR3: ASSISGLGSYNEQF

V: TRBV6-5
J: TRBJ2-7
CDR3: ASSNGGTGYEQY

V: TRBV6-5
J: TRBJ2-7
CDR3: ASSSTLAGEPYEQY

V: TRBV7-9
J: TRBJ2-2
CDR3: ASSMGEGTGELF

V: TRBV5-6
J: TRBJ2-5
CDR3: ASSFTSGQETQY

V: TRBV28
J: TRBJ2-1
CDR3: ASSRLTSGSIHEQF

V: TRBV18
J: TRBJ2-7
CDR3: ASSSTSSYSYEQY

V: TRBV6-5
J: TRBJ1-2
CDR3: ASSPTGGGSGYT

V: TRBV7-6
J: TRBJ2-6
CDR3: ASSPTAFGANVLT

V: TRBV27
J: TRBJ1-2
CDR3: ASRGTGDGYT

V: TRBV19
J: TRBJ2-7
CDR3: ASSSGQTITYEQY

V: TRBV6-5
J: TRBJ2-1
CDR3: ASSYSRYGEQF

V: TRBV10-2
J: TRBJ2-2
CDR3: ASLGGAELF

V: TRBV19
J: TRBJ2-2
CDR3: ASSITAGLGEGELF

V: TRBV9
J: TRBJ1-5
CDR3: ASSKDGGGQPQH

V: TRBV2
J: TRBJ2-2
CDR3: ASSAETGAWDTGELF

V: TRBV7-9
J: TRBJ2-1
CDR3: ASNGNRRTSWNEQF

V: TRBV27
J: TRBJ1-5
CDR3: ASRGQGNQPQH

V: TRBV27
J: TRBJ2-7
CDR3: ASSLTGSVAEQY

V: TRBV4-2
J: TRBJ2-1
CDR3: ASSQVGTGGYNEQF

V: TRBV7-9
J: TRBJ1-1
CDR3: ASSFGTGGVLDTEAF

V: TRBV7-9
J: TRBJ2-1
CDR3: ASSHQLAGPEEQF

V: TRBV5-1
J: TRBJ2-1
CDR3: ASRDSGTSGMNEQF

V: TRBV11-2
J: TRBJ2-7
CDR3: ASSPGTSGYEQY

V: TRBV2
J: TRBJ2-7
CDR3: ASGGGSSYEQY

V: TRBV2
J: TRBJ1-3
CDR3: ASSGARDSGNTIY

V: TRBV28
J: TRBJ1-5
CDR3: ASSYTRSGGQPQH

V: TRBV2
J: TRBJ2-1
CDR3: ASCLTGVTYNEQF

V: TRBV7-9
J: TRBJ2-1
CDR3: ASSLIGQGYNEQF

V: TRBV19
J: NA
CDR3: ASSPEGLAGHYEQY

V: TRBV5-6
J: TRBJ1-4
CDR3: ASSFGTGYEKLF